This TCR beta chain was retrieved from a study of control samples from healthy donors and cancer patients. In the case of this clone: Different DNA sequences within this sample yield the same CDR3.

The method was immunoSEQ multiplex PCR; TCRdb's version includes in-frame clones alone and lacks a portion of them. The repertoire holds 40,000 or so clones, with around 93% as singletons. CDR3 length equals 11 residues. V gave up 3 bases and J gave up 3 bases, with 6 bases separating them. The germline CDR1 and CDR2 sequences are GTSNPN and SVGIG (reference sequence). This clonotype was obtained from a woman between 40 and 55 years old with head and neck cancer. The J gene is TRBJ2-7, the V gene TRBV30; maybe TRBD2 (6 bases). The sequencing input was PBMCs. In DNA, the CDR3 is TGTGCCTGGAGCGGGAGCTACGAGCAGTACTTC. Translating gives CAWSGSYEQYF. Based on the CDR3 plus reference TRBV30 and TRBJ2-7, the full variable domain is SQTIHQWPATLVQPVGSPLSLECTVEGTSNPNLYWYRQAAGRGLQLLFYSVGIGQISSEVPQNLSASRPQDRQFILSSKKLLLSDSGFYLCAWSGSYEQYFGPGTRLTVT.